The T cell receptor (beta chain) under discussion was sequenced for a study of tumor-infiltrating lymphocytes in localized non-small cell lung cancer. Study-wide results and caveats: Tumors had more T cell infiltration than uninvolved lung, per TCRbeta sequencing and CD3 counts.

In regard to this clone: The antigen remains unidentified.

Measured with immunoSEQ multiplex PCR; TCRdb has only the in-frame clones, and not every one. The sample contains fewer than 4,500 clones, roughly 78% of which appear only once. Trimming took 3 bases from V and 1 from J, leaving 8 bases between them. The CDR3 totals 14 residues. Germline CDR1 is SGDLS and CDR2 is YYNGEE. What was sequenced was uninvolved lung tissue not adjacent to the tumor. This chain connects TRBV9 to TRBJ1-3; possibly TRBD1 for D (5 bases). This clonotype was sampled from a human donor with non-small cell lung cancer. CDR3 region: CASSDQGSGNTIYF. The CDR3 DNA follows: TGTGCCAGCAGCGATCAGGGATCTGGAAACACCATATATTTT.